Following are 5 T cell receptor beta chains from one sample sequenced in a study of blood T cell repertoires in COVID-19. Libraries were prepared by immunoSEQ multiplex PCR; TCRdb keeps only in-frame clonotypes and omits some of them. The sample shows around 220,000 clones, roughly 76% of them seen only once. The sequenced sample consisted of peripheral blood. These TCRs come from a human donor in a cohort sampled during active COVID-19.

The chain links TRBV27 to TRBJ1-2, with D perhaps TRBD1 (5 bases). CDR3 length: 17 amino acids. Germline CDR1 reads MNHEY; CDR2 reads SMNVEV (reference sequence). V was cut by 5 bases and J by 7 bases, with 26 bases left in between. CDR3 sequence (DNA): TGTGCCAGCAGTCCATCGGTATCACGGGGGTCGTTTTCTGGCTACACCTTC. Encoded protein: CASSPSVSRGSFSGYTF.

This chain joins TRBV6-2 or TRBV6-3 and TRBJ2-7; TRBD2 is a possible D gene (7 bases). Trimming pared 6 bases from V and 2 bases from J, leaving 14 bases between. The CDR3 length is 14 residues. Germline values: CDR1 MNHEY, CDR2 SVGEGT. The CDR3 reads CASSIGGGPYEQYF. CDR3 nucleotide sequence: TGTGCCAGCAGCATAGGGGGGGGCCCCTACGAGCAGTACTTC.

This chain joins TRBV25-1 and TRBJ2-7; 7 bases line up with TRBD1. The germline gives CDR1 MGHDK, CDR2 SYGVNS. This CDR3 spans 14 amino acids. The V segment lost 7 bases and the J segment 4 bases; nucleotides outside the gene matches: 10. The CDR3 loop reads CASTPGQQTYEQYF. CDR3 nucleotide sequence: TGTGCCAGCACCCCGGGACAGCAAACTTACGAGCAGTACTTC.

This clone occurred once. This chain connects TRBV18 to TRBJ1-1, with a tentative D call TRBD1 (6 bases). V lost 6 bases to trimming and J lost 5 bases, with 16 bases between them. The CDR3 has 14 residues. Germline V gives CDR1 KGHSH, CDR2 LQKENI. The CDR3 DNA follows: TGTGCCAGCTCTCTGATGACAGGCGTTACTGAAGCTTTCTTT. The encoded protein is CASSLMTGVTEAFF.

The chain uses TRBV5-6 and TRBJ1-2; weak D call: TRBD1 (5 bases). The germline V gene has CDR1 SGHDT and CDR2 YYEEEE. CDR3 length: 15 residues. V dropped 0 bases and J dropped 4 bases, with 13 bases sitting between them. CDR3 coding DNA: TGTGCCAGCAGCTTGGCCGGGGGGGTTCGCTATGGCTACACCTTC. This codes for CASSLAGGVRYGYTF.